Sequencing of this T cell receptor beta chain was carried out in a study of PD-L1 blockade in urothelial cancer. The ends lost 3 bases at V and 5 bases at J; junction bases unmatched: 9. The CDR3 length is 15 residues. Germline V lookup: CDR1 KGHSH, CDR2 LQKENI. Time point given: pretreatment peripheral blood. Profiling relied on immunoSEQ multiplex PCR, and the TCRdb table lists in-frame clones only, not all of them. The sample has about 79,000 clones, more than 75% seen once. The TCR comes from a man aged 55 to 70 with urothelial cancer. The material was PBMCs, obtained around atezolizumab (anti-PD-L1) treatment. The rearrangement links TRBV18 to TRBJ2-7, with TRBD1 matching over 8 bases. DNA for the CDR3: TGTGCCAGCTCACCGGACAGGGTTCCTCCTAACGAGCAGTACTTC. Protein product: CASSPDRVPPNEQYF.